This T cell receptor (beta chain) was found in a study of early T cells in non-severe SARS-CoV-2 infection. Study at large: The input, bulk RNA from unsorted whole blood, was sequenced, and chains were unpaired.

To note about this clonotype: Antigen: not known.

Germline CDR1 reads MNHNS; CDR2 reads SASEGT. The CDR3 totals 14 residues. V was pared by 3 bases and J by 3 bases, with 12 bases between. Researchers tagged individual cDNA molecules with unique molecular identifiers. MiXCR, applied by TCRdb to the 5' RACE reads, yields one record per CDR3 protein. This sample has about 30,000 distinct CDR3 sequences, with 3.9% found just once. General observations from the study: Private and CD4 specificities were missed by VDJdb matching, skewed to anti-spike CD8.

Source material: whole blood. The clonotype was recovered from an adult who was a healthcare worker with PCR-confirmed SARS-CoV-2 infection or an uninfected control (not recorded which). The chain employs TRBV6-1 and TRBJ2-7; the D is unclear. This CDR3 is CASSEAVVIYEQYF. The CDR3 DNA reads as TGTGCCAGCAGTGAGGCGGTGGTAATCTACGAGCAGTACTTC.